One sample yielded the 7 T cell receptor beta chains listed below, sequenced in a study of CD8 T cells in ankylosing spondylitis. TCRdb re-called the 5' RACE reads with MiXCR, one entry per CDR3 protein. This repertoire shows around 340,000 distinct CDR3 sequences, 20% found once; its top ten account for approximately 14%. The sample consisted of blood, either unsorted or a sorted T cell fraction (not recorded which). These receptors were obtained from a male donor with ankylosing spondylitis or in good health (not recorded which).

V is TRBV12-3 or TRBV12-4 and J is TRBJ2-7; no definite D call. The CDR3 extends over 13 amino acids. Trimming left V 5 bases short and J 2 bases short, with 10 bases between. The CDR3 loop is CASSPPPAYEQYF. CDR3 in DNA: TGTGCCAGCAGTCCCCCCCCCGCCTACGAGCAGTACTTC.

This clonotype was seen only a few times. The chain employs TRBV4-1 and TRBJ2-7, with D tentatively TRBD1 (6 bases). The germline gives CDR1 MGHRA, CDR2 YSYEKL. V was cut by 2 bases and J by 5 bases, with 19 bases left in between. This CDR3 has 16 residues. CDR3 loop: CASSQPSGTTRDEQYF. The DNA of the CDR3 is TGCGCCAGCAGCCAACCATCCGGGACAACGAGGGACGAGCAGTACTTC.

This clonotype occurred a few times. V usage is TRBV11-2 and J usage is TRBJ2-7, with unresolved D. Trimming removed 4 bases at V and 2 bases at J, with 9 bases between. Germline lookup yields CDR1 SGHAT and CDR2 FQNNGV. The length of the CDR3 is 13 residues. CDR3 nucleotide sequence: TGTGCCAGCAGCTCTTTAGTCCCCTACGAGCAGTACTTC. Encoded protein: CASSSLVPYEQYF. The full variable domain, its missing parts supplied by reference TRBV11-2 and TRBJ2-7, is EAGVAQSPRYKIIEKRQSVAFWCNPISGHATLYWYQQILGQGPKLLIQFQNNGVVDDSQLPKDRFSAERLKGVDSTLKIQPAKLEDSAVYLCASSSLVPYEQYFGPGTRLTVT.

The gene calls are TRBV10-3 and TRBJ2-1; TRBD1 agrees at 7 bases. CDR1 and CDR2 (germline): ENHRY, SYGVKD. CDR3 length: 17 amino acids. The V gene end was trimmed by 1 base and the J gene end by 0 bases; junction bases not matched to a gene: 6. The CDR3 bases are TGTGCCATCAGTGAGTTCGGACAGGCCAGCTCCTACAATGAGCAGTTCTTC. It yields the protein CAISEFGQASSYNEQFF.

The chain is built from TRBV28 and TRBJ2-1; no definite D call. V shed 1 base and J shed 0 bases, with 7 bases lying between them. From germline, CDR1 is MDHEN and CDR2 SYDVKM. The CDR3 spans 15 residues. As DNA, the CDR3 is TGTGCCAGCAGTTTATCGCAGATCTCCTACAATGAGCAGTTCTTC. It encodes CASSLSQISYNEQFF.

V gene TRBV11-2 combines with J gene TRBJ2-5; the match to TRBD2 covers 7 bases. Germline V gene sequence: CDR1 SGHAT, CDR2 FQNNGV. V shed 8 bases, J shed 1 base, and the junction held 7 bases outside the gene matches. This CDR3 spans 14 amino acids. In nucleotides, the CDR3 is TGTGCCAGCGGAGGGGAGGGTGTCCAAGAGACCCAGTACTTC. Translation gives CASGGEGVQETQYF.

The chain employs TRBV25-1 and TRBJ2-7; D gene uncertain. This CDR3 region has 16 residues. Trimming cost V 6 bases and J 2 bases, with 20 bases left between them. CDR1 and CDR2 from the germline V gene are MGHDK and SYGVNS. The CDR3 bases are TGTGCCAGCAGGGGCCGAGGCAAACAGATAGCCTACGAGCAGTACTTC. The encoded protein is CASRGRGKQIAYEQYF.